The rows below give T cell receptor beta chains drawn from one sample of a study of blood T cells in healthy people across ages. One entry per CDR3 protein results from TCRdb running MiXCR on the 5' RACE reads. The sample yields about 800,000 distinct CDR3 sequences, around 25% seen once. This same sample was also taken into another study, of T cells of mothers and their children.

Sequencing was carried out using blood. These receptors were taken from a boy under 18 in good health. The CDR3 runs from the conserved cysteine through the conserved F or W.

V gene	J gene	CDR3 protein
TRBV2	TRBJ2-3	CASRWGGDTQYF
TRBV6-2/TRBV6-3	.	CASRVGQNYNEQFF
TRBV10-3	.	CAISEVGLAGSYEQYF
TRBV11-2	TRBJ2-1	CASSSQLGGGGTYNEQFF
TRBV27	.	CASKISGQGWYEQFF
TRBV4-3	TRBJ2-3	CASSQGTGTTDTQYF
TRBV4-3	TRBJ2-1	CASSQDSAVAYNEQFF
TRBV7-2	TRBJ2-5	CASSPAGLRETQYF
TRBV12-3/TRBV12-4	TRBJ1-6	CASSQTTTGYNSPLHF
TRBV7-2	TRBJ1-1	CASSLLAGARNTEAFF
TRBV11-2	TRBJ2-1	CASSLRLAGGPLSSYNEQFF
TRBV7-2	TRBJ1-1	CASSLRTYKGTEAFF
TRBV21-1	TRBJ2-2	CASSPGRGKAGELFF
TRBV7-8	.	CASSLVLAGGRSYEQYF
TRBV20-1	TRBJ2-1	CSARAPPRWGLAGEDEQFF
TRBV28	TRBJ2-3	CASSSPGGADTDTQYF
TRBV20-1	TRBJ2-1	CSTKRASSYNEQFF
TRBV11-2	TRBJ2-4	CASSLRTGTGVDIQYF
TRBV29-1	TRBJ1-2	CSVGGTATQNYGYTF
TRBV7-9	TRBJ2-3	CASSFHSTDTQYF
TRBV6-1	TRBJ1-5	CASRDGPVSNQPQHF
TRBV10-2	TRBJ1-2	CASSDSQLGYTF
TRBV15	TRBJ2-1	CVTSSGIDRVRHDEQFF
TRBV6-5	TRBJ2-7	CASSYSIGNEQYF
TRBV14	TRBJ2-7	CASQDSSSYEQYF
TRBV4-3	TRBJ1-2	CASSLQGVLGYTF
TRBV20-1	TRBJ1-1	CSARDDRVYGTEAFF
TRBV7-2	.	CASSPRDSLSHEQFF
TRBV25-1	TRBJ1-2	CASSELRDNYGYTF
TRBV18	TRBJ2-7	CASSPRTWDYAEQYF
TRBV29-1	TRBJ1-1	CSEGGQGAQAFF